The 24 T cell receptor beta chains reported below all come from one sample, sequenced in a study of shared clonotypes between healthy human individuals. Generated by immunoSEQ multiplex PCR, the TCRdb table keeps only in-frame clones and is missing some. The table records about 1.9 million clones, over 85% of them present only once. Naive-designated CD8 cells lacked CD45RO, were positively enriched for CCR7, and omitted terminally differentiated effector memory CD45RA+ cells. The sequenced material came from naive CD8+ T cells from PBMCs. The source of these receptors is a man aged 18-30 years in good health. Some clones in this sample may be carry-over from other donors' samples.

The V call is TRBV27, the J call TRBJ2-5; D is possibly TRBD1 or TRBD2 (5 bases each). The CDR3 runs 16 residues. Germline V gene sequence: CDR1 MNHEY, CDR2 SMNVEV (reference sequence). V lost 8 bases, J lost 1 base, and 20 bases lay in between. The DNA of the CDR3 is TGTGCCAGCGCCCTAAGCCCAGGGAGAGGCCAAGAGACCCAGTACTTC. Translation: CASALSPGRGQETQYF.

V is TRBV9 and J is TRBJ2-5; D tentatively fits TRBD1 or TRBD2 (5 bases each). Germline values: CDR1 SGDLS, CDR2 YYNGEE. The CDR3 runs to 14 residues. V lost 0 bases to trimming and J lost 4 bases, with 10 bases between them. CDR3 DNA sequence: TGTGCCAGCAGCGTAGGGCGAGGGACAGAGACCCAGTACTTC. Translated, it gives CASSVGRGTETQYF.

This CDR3 is CASSPGLAGGLSSYNEQFF. CDR3 sequence (DNA): TGTGCCAGCAGCCCGGGACTAGCGGGAGGACTTAGCTCCTACAATGAGCAGTTCTTC. The J gene is TRBJ2-1, the V gene TRBV11-2, with TRBD2 matching 15 bases. Germline V gene lookup returns CDR1 SGHAT and CDR2 FQNNGV. This CDR3 spans 19 amino acids. V dropped 5 bases and J dropped 0; count of bases not matched to a gene: 8.

In its sample, this clone was seen once. The chain combines TRBV11-2 with TRBJ2-3; no definite D call. The CDR3 loop spans 14 amino acids. In germline, CDR1 is SGHAT, CDR2 FQNNGV. V lost 5 bases to trimming and J lost 2 bases, with 11 bases between them. CDR3 in amino acids: CASSLAVITDTQYF. The CDR3 nucleotides are TGTGCCAGCAGCCTGGCGGTAATCACAGATACGCAGTATTTT.

The chain uses TRBV7-2 and TRBJ2-7, with D tentatively TRBD1 or TRBD2 (5 bases each). Trimming took 5 bases from V and 5 from J, leaving 22 bases between them. CDR1 and CDR2 from the germline V gene are SGHTA and FQGNSA. The CDR3 sequence is 16 residues long. CDR3 nucleotides: TGTGCCAGCAGCCCCAGGATTGGCGCAGGGAGAAACGAGCAGTACTTC. It translates to CASSPRIGAGRNEQYF.

V usage is TRBV28 and J usage is TRBJ1-3; D remains ambiguous. Germline assignment: CDR1 MDHEN and CDR2 SYDVKM. The CDR3 contains 14 residues. The V gene lost 0 bases and the J gene lost 4 bases, with 7 bases spanning the gap. DNA of the CDR3: TGTGCCAGCAGTTTATGGGAGAAAGGAAACACCATATATTTT. Translating gives CASSLWEKGNTIYF.

The V gene is TRBV9, the J gene TRBJ2-1; D remains ambiguous. V lost 0 bases, J lost 9 bases, and 13 bases lay in between. CDR1 SGDLS and CDR2 YYNGEE come from the germline V gene. CDR3 length: 14 residues. This CDR3 reads CASSVAGGRGEQFF. The CDR3 nucleotides read TGTGCCAGCAGCGTAGCTGGCGGCCGCGGTGAGCAGTTCTTC.

The V call is TRBV5-1, the J call TRBJ2-2, with 7 bases lining up with TRBD1. The germline V gene has CDR1 SGHRS and CDR2 YFSETQ. CDR3 size: 17 residues. Trimming at V came to 4 bases and at J to 0 bases, leaving 9 bases not matched to a gene. CDR3 protein: CASSSEPGQTNTGELFF. In DNA, the CDR3 is TGCGCCAGCAGCAGCGAACCGGGACAGACGAACACCGGGGAGCTGTTTTTT.

The chain employs TRBV6-1 and TRBJ2-5; D is possibly TRBD1 or TRBD2 (6 bases each). Between the trimmed V and J ends, which lost 2 bases and 2 bases, there was a span of 18 bases. The CDR3 totals 17 residues. Germline lookup yields CDR1 MNHNS and CDR2 SASEGT. CDR3: CASSEFEGGTFQETQYF. The CDR3 region has the DNA TGTGCCAGCAGTGAATTCGAGGGGGGTACGTTTCAAGAGACCCAGTACTTC.

The gene calls are TRBV7-9 and TRBJ1-4; D is undetermined. V lost 5 bases to trimming and J lost 0 bases, with 7 bases between them. The CDR3 contains 14 residues. CDR1 and CDR2 (germline): SEHNR, FQNEAQ (reference sequence). CDR3 sequence: CASSPPPTNEKLFF. The DNA of the CDR3 is TGTGCCAGCAGCCCTCCACCAACTAATGAAAAACTGTTTTTT.

The rearrangement joins TRBV10-3 to TRBJ2-1, with D unresolved. Germline lookup yields CDR1 ENHRY and CDR2 SYGVKD. Trimming took off 3 bases at V and 11 bases at J, with 17 bases between the two ends. This CDR3 is built from 14 residues. The CDR3 DNA sequence: TGTGCCATCAGTGATTCCGGCCCTCTTGGCCAGCAGTTCTTC. Its protein product is CAISDSGPLGQQFF.

The chain has TRBV25-1 and TRBJ2-7, with 8 bases fitting TRBD1. CDR3 length: 16 residues. From germline, CDR1 is MGHDK and CDR2 SYGVNS. J was trimmed by 5 bases and V by 6 bases; bases with no gene match: 15. This CDR3 reads CASSAARTGPSHEQYF. CDR3 DNA sequence: TGTGCCAGCAGCGCCGCTAGGACAGGGCCTAGCCACGAGCAGTACTTC.

Comments on this clone: The same CDR3 is also encoded by other DNA sequences in this sample. The chain recombines TRBV6-5 with TRBJ2-7; D gene ambiguous. V dropped 6 bases and J dropped 4 bases, with 7 bases sitting between them. CDR1 is MNHEY and CDR2 is SVGAGI in the germline V gene. There are 11 residues in the CDR3. CDR3 in amino acids: CASSETYEQYF. DNA of the CDR3: TGTGCCAGCAGCGAAACGTACGAGCAGTACTTC.

About this clone itself: Other DNA sequences in this sample translate to the same CDR3. The V and J genes are TRBV28 and TRBJ2-7; 8 positions match TRBD2. J lost 2 bases, V lost 6 bases, and 3 bases had no gene match. Germline-derived CDR1 and CDR2 are MDHEN and SYDVKM. CDR3 length: 13 amino acids. CDR3 coding DNA: TGTGCCAGCAGCCCGGGGGGGGCCTACGAGCAGTACTTC. This codes for CASSPGGAYEQYF.

The V and J genes are TRBV27 and TRBJ2-3; D is tentatively TRBD1 or TRBD2 (5 bases each). CDR3 length: 15 amino acids. V was trimmed by 5 bases and J by 0 bases, leaving 12 bases between them. Germline V gene data show CDR1 as MNHEY and CDR2 as SMNVEV (reference sequence). The CDR3 protein is CASSPTRDSTDTQYF. The CDR3, as DNA: TGTGCCAGCAGTCCGACCCGGGACAGCACAGATACGCAGTATTTT.

In its sample, this clone was seen once. The chain uses TRBV23-1 and TRBJ2-7, with a weak D call TRBD1 (6 bases). TRBV23-1 is placed among ORFs of uncertain function. The V end was cut by 3 bases, the J end by 2 bases, with 11 bases between. CDR3 size: 14 residues. The CDR3 protein is CASSQQGLAYEQYF. The CDR3 DNA reads TGCGCCAGCAGTCAGCAGGGGTTGGCCTACGAGCAGTACTTC.

This chain links TRBV7-6 with TRBJ2-2; 9 positions agree with TRBD1. Unmatched junction bases numbered 9, after V lost 5 bases and J lost 8 bases. CDR1 is SGHVS and CDR2 is FNYEAQ in the germline V gene. The CDR3 spans 15 residues. The CDR3 region is CASSPQQGASGELFF. CDR3 nucleotide sequence: TGTGCCAGCAGCCCTCAACAGGGGGCGTCGGGGGAGCTGTTTTTT.

This rearrangement joins TRBV6-1 to TRBJ1-2; D is ambiguous. The CDR3 sequence is 12 residues long. V lost 3 bases and J lost 7, with 9 bases in between. Germline values: CDR1 MNHNS, CDR2 SASEGT. The CDR3 sequence: CASSDSLSGYTF. In DNA form, the CDR3 reads TGTGCCAGCAGTGACTCTCTTTCTGGCTACACCTTC.

V usage is TRBV14 and J usage is TRBJ1-2, with 8 bases matching TRBD1. CDR3 length: 13 residues. Looked up from germline, CDR1 is SGHDN and CDR2 is FVKESK. Losses at the gene ends were 4 bases for V and 7 bases for J; bases not matched to a gene: 5. CDR3: CASSPQDRAGYTF. CDR3 DNA sequence: TGTGCCAGCAGCCCTCAGGACAGGGCTGGCTACACCTTC.

The V and J genes are TRBV2 and TRBJ1-5; 9 bases agree with TRBD1. Per germline, CDR1 SNHLY and CDR2 FYNNEI. The V and J ends lost 5 bases and 2 bases, in that order; junction bases with no gene match: 7. The CDR3 length is 16 residues. The CDR3 region is CASSTDRGVGNQPQHF. CDR3 nucleotides: TGTGCCAGCAGTACAGACAGGGGGGTTGGCAATCAGCCCCAGCATTTT.

V usage is TRBV4-1 and J usage is TRBJ1-3; D perhaps matches TRBD1 (6 bases). Trimming pared 3 bases from V and 6 bases from J, leaving 15 bases between. Germline CDR1 and CDR2: MGHRA and YSYEKL. The length of the CDR3 is 15 residues. The CDR3 sequence: CASSHPGAGENTIYF. CDR3 DNA sequence: TGCGCCAGCAGCCACCCCGGGGCAGGGGAAAACACCATATATTTT.

In regard to this clone: At one end the junction does not follow the germline gene, possibly because of a read error. In DNA, the CDR3 is TGTGCCAGCAGTGAACCCCTTACTAGCGGGAGTTCCTTC. Protein sequence: CASSEPLTSGSSF. V and J are TRBV6-1 and TRBJ2-7, with TRBD2 matching 11 bases. CDR1 is MNHNS, CDR2 SASEGT, per germline. CDR3 size: 13 residues.

The V call is TRBV7-2, the J call TRBJ1-3; 8 bases are shared with TRBD1. Germline assignment: CDR1 SGHTA and CDR2 FQGNSA. The V segment lost 5 bases and the J segment 4 bases; nucleotides outside the gene matches: 10. This CDR3 has 16 residues. CDR3 amino acids: CASSTRPGTGGNTIYF. CDR3 nucleotides: TGTGCCAGCAGCACACGTCCCGGGACAGGAGGAAACACCATATATTTT.

This chain joins TRBV7-8 and TRBJ2-1; no clear D. Trimming took 3 bases from V and 0 from J, leaving 15 bases between them. CDR3 size: 17 residues. Germline assignment: CDR1 SGHVS and CDR2 FQNEAQ. The CDR3 reads CASSLRSLYSSYNEQFF. The CDR3 DNA reads TGTGCCAGCAGCTTGCGATCTTTATACAGCTCCTACAATGAGCAGTTCTTC.